This T cell receptor (beta chain) was sequenced in a study of shared clonotypes between healthy human individuals. Study-level points and caveats: Few donors restricted represented genetic and exposure-history diversity.

The CDR3 is 18 amino acids. With V trimmed by 5 bases and J by 1 base, 13 bases remained unmatched. CDR1 and CDR2 from the germline V gene are SGHAT and FQNNGV. A note on this clone: Its target is unknown.

An assay was performed, and its level was deep. Method: immunoSEQ multiplex PCR; TCRdb's copy keeps in-frame clones and lacks some. In the table there are 450,000 to 500,000 clones, 65% to 80% of which are singletons. The TCR sequence derives from a woman aged 40 to 50 in good health. Some clones in this sample may be carry-over from other donors' samples. The sequencing sample was made of PBMCs. The rearrangement links TRBV11-2 to TRBJ2-7; 11 bases map to TRBD2. The CDR3 region has the DNA TGTGCCAGCAGCGATAGCGGGAGGGCCTTACTTTATTCCTACGAGCAGTACTTC. Translation: CASSDSGRALLYSYEQYF.